This entry is about one TCR beta chain. Other DNA sequences of this sample code for an identical CDR3. Looked up from germline, CDR1 is MNHEY and CDR2 is SMNVEV (reference sequence). V was trimmed by 5 bases and J by 4 bases, leaving 14 bases between them. The CDR3 contains 14 residues. The assay was immunoSEQ multiplex PCR, and TCRdb's table has in-frame clones only and misses some. The data show 98,000 or so clones, less than 85% seen once. This sample is drawn from a study of blood T cell repertoires in COVID-19. As for the study in general: Acute and convalescent COVID-19 specimens originated in the United States, Italy and Spain.

Input material: peripheral blood. This chain connects TRBV27 to TRBJ1-2; tentative D call: TRBD1 (5 bases). The receptor comes from a woman aged 40 to 50 with acute or convalescent COVID-19. CDR3 coding DNA: TGTGCCAGCAGTCCCACAGAAAGGGGCTATGGCTACACCTTC. It is translated as CASSPTERGYGYTF.